Listed here is a single TCR beta chain. V lost 5 bases to trimming and J lost 0 bases, with 14 bases between them. The CDR3 runs 15 residues. Germline V gives CDR1 SGHAT, CDR2 FQNNGV. This sample is drawn from a study of shared clonotypes between healthy human individuals. Naive-designated CD8 cells lacked CD45RO, were positively enriched for CCR7, and omitted terminally differentiated effector memory CD45RA+ cells. Produced via immunoSEQ multiplex PCR; TCRdb's table is partial and in-frame only. The sample lists about 2 million clones, approximately 94% occurring once. The chain combines TRBV11-2 with TRBJ2-7; perhaps D is TRBD1 or TRBD2 (5 bases each). This receptor was obtained from a man aged 18 to 30 in good health. What was sequenced was naive CD8+ T cells sorted from blood. In DNA, the CDR3 is TGTGCCAGCAGCCGTGGGACCGAGAGCTCCTACGAGCAGTACTTC. Protein sequence: CASSRGTESSYEQYF.